Each of the 11 T cell receptor beta chains below was sequenced from the same sample in a study of CD4 and CD8 cells across lung adenocarcinoma regions (dated 2018 in TCRdb). Libraries were prepared through PCR. TCRdb lists the instrument as HiSeq X Ten. TCRdb trimmed public reads at Q25 via fastp, called clones via MiXCR and kept in-frame beta chains. Rows are unified per CDR3 protein, each entry keeping the most common DNA and genes. This sample lists approximately 8,400 distinct CDR3 sequences; roughly 50% were detected once. The biggest ten clones account for about 20% of the sample. Sequencing was done on a sample of CD8+ T cells from the center of a lung tumor. Interpreted using the paper, the cell subset or site label stands for: tumor center region. These receptors came from a female donor with lung adenocarcinoma. The CD4 and CD8 labels of this study may be unreliable.

The chain recombines TRBV6-4 with TRBJ2-4, with D hard to call. Germline CDR1 is MRHNA and CDR2 is SNTAGT. Trimming took 10 bases from V and 1 from J, leaving 11 bases between them. There are 13 residues in the CDR3. The CDR3 region is CATGRWAKNIQYF. In nucleotides, the CDR3 is TGTGCCACCGGGCGGTGGGCCAAAAACATTCAGTACTTC.

About this clonotype: An end of the junction differs from the germline gene, which may be a read error. J is TRBJ2-3 and V is TRBV10-1, with 10 bases fitting TRBD2. Germline V gene sequence: CDR1 WNHNN, CDR2 SYGVQD (reference sequence). The CDR3 totals 17 residues. The CDR3 spells CASSEVAGGRGTETQYF. CDR3 DNA sequence: TGCGCCAGCAGTGAGGTAGCGGGGGGAAGAGGCACAGAGACGCAGTATTTT.

Turning to this clonotype: A junction end diverges from the germline sequence, so it may reflect a read error. The genes are TRBV27 and TRBJ1-5; D gene unclear. CDR1 MNHEY and CDR2 SMNVEV come from the germline V gene (reference sequence). This CDR3 region has 14 residues. The CDR3: CASSLSGSNPPHHF. The CDR3, as DNA: TGTGCCAGCAGTTTATCGGGCAGCAATCCGCCCCACCACTTT.

Concerning this clonotype itself: An end of the junction differs from the germline gene, which may be a read error. The chain couples TRBV11-3 to TRBJ2-4, with D perhaps assigned TRBD1 or TRBD2 (5 bases each). Germline V gives CDR1 SGHNT, CDR2 YENEEA. This CDR3 contains 15 residues. The chain's CDR3 is CARVSGLAAKNTQYF. In DNA form, the CDR3 reads TGTGCCCGCGTCTCGGGGCTGGCGGCCAAAAACACTCAGTACTTT.

This clonotype has just one count. V usage is TRBV10-3 and J usage is TRBJ2-5; D assignment may be TRBD1 or TRBD2 (6 bases each). The germline V gene has CDR1 ENHRY and CDR2 SYGVKD. The CDR3 is made up of 14 amino acids. CDR3 loop: CAGLGGHAQNIQYF. The CDR3 coding sequence is TGTGCGGGGCTCGGGGGCCATGCCCAAAACATCCAGTACTTC.

V and J are TRBV6-1 and TRBJ2-5, with D tentatively TRBD1 (5 bases). Germline loops: CDR1 MNHNS, CDR2 SASEGT. CDR3 length equals 14 residues. This CDR3 is CAGNQGLDKETQYF. The CDR3, as DNA: TGTGCGGGCAACCAGGGCCTAGACAAAGAGACCCAGTACTTC.

This clonotype turned up a few times. A read error is possible here, since a much larger clone lies one base away. V usage is TRBV6-1 and J usage is TRBJ2-1; the D gene could be TRBD1 or TRBD2 (6 bases each). CDR1 and CDR2 from the germline V gene are MNHNS and SASEGT. V was shortened by 5 bases and J by 0 bases, with 20 bases between the two germline ends. The CDR3 length is 18 residues. CDR3 in amino acids: CASSRISGAVGSYNEQFF. In DNA, the CDR3 is TGTGCCAGCAGTCGAATTTCGGGGGCTGTCGGCTCCTACAATGAGCAGTTCTTC.

This clonotype was recorded once. The V and J genes are TRBV25-1 and TRBJ2-3; 11 nucleotides align to TRBD2. Germline CDR1 is MGHDK and CDR2 is SYGVNS. V dropped 3 bases and J dropped 2; count of bases not matched to a gene: 16. This CDR3 contains 20 residues. The CDR3 reads CASSDTVGTSGYPFTDTQYF. CDR3 DNA: TGTGCCAGCAGTGACACAGTTGGGACTAGCGGATACCCTTTCACAGATACGCAGTATTTT.

Concerning this clonotype: An end of the junction differs from the germline gene, which may be a read error. The V call is TRBV7-3, the J call TRBJ2-5; D is perhaps TRBD1 or TRBD2 (6 bases each). The CDR3 runs 16 residues. Germline CDR1 reads SGHTA; CDR2 reads FQGTGA. CDR3 bases: TGTGCCTGCAGGGGTAACGGGGGCCGGGTCAAAGATACGCAGTACTTC. It encodes CACRGNGGRVKDTQYF.

This chain joins TRBV5-3 and TRBJ2-3; the D call may be TRBD1 or TRBD2 (6 bases each). TRBV5-3 qualifies as an ORF whose function is uncertain. Deletions cut 10 bases from V and 4 bases from J, with 19 bases between. This CDR3 has 14 residues. Here the CDR3 reads CAGLGGRNPDTQYF. The CDR3, as DNA: TGTGCCGGGCTCGGGGGCAGGAACCCAGATACGCAGTATTTT.

CDR3 DNA: TGTGCCAGCGGGGGGTCTGCGGGGCGTGGCACAGATACCCAGTACTTC. Encoded protein: CASGGSAGRGTDTQYF. V and J are TRBV6-1 and TRBJ2-5, with D possibly being TRBD2 (6 bases). Trimming removed 8 bases at V and 8 bases at J, with 27 bases between. CDR1 is MNHNS, CDR2 SASEGT, per germline. This CDR3 is built from 16 residues.